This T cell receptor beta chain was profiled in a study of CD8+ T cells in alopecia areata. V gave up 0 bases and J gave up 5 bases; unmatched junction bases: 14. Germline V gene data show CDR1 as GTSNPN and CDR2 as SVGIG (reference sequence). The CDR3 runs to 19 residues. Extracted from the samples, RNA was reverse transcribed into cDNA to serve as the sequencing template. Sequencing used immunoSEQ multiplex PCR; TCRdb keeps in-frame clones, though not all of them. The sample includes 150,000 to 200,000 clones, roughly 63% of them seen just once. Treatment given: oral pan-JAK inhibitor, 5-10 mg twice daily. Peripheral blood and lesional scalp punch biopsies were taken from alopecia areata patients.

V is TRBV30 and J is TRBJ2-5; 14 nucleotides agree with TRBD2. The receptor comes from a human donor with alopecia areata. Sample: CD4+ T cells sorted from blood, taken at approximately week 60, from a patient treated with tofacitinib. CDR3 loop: CAWSVMEGLAGGIGETQYF. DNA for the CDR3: TGTGCCTGGAGTGTAATGGAAGGACTAGCGGGGGGAATCGGGGAGACCCAGTACTTC.